This TCR beta chain was observed in a study of vaccination and CD4 T cells after COVID-19. Study-level background: Blood was drawn a median around 70 days post second dose, range 14 to 241. Study-level points and caveats: Detection of a median around 86% of reactive clones in convalescent patients was confined to the period after vaccination.

Sequencing of DNA taken from cultured CD4+ T cells relied on the Oncomine TCR Beta short-read assay. Genomic DNA was isolated from cultured CD4+ T cells. TCRdb analysed the PCR reads with MiXCR anew, one entry per CDR3 protein. The top ten hold roughly a fifth of the sample, which has 12,000 or so distinct CDR3 sequences, about 50% seen once. The treatment here: 10-day PBMC culture with coronavirus spike peptide pools or control peptides (ViraFEST assay). The ViraFEST method relied on peptide pools to expand antigen-specific T cells, followed by TCR sequencing. About this clonotype itself: What it recognizes is unknown.

This TCR derives from a human donor who had recovered from COVID-19. Sequenced: CD4+ T cells from blood, cultured in vitro.

The CDR3 region has the DNA TGCGCCAGCAGCCCATCGGGGGGCGATGAGCAGTTCTTC. Protein: CASSPSGGDEQFF. The chain recombines TRBV5-1 with TRBJ2-1; TRBD2 might be the D (7 bases). CDR3 length equals 13 residues. The germline V gene encodes CDR1 SGHRS and CDR2 YFSETQ. V lost 4 bases and J lost 8, with 13 bases in between.